These T cell receptor beta chains were read from a single sample in a study of shared clonotypes between healthy human individuals. The table came from immunoSEQ multiplex PCR; TCRdb's copy has only in-frame clones and leaves some out. The table shows approximately 2.3 million clones, with 93% occurring only once. The material sequenced was naive CD4+ T cells from PBMCs. These receptors came from a man in his late teens or twenties in good health. Some clones in this sample may be carry-over from other donors' samples. CDR3s leave out the opening cysteine and the closing phenylalanine or tryptophan.

v_call,cdr3_aa
TRBV18,ATMGGLNTGELF
TRBV5-1,ASSSRGQSNYGYT
TRBV5-1,ASSWRDRGYGYT
TRBV28,ASSLSETVDYEQY
TRBV5-1,ASSLVAGEAYEQY
TRBV5-1,ASSPGQGAPPTNEKLF
TRBV5-1,ASSLEEYRERYEQY
TRBV7-6,ASSPWTGMKAF
TRBV28,ASSLQAPGEQY
TRBV9,ASSTTTGMGYEQY
TRBV2,ASRDGQGREKLF
TRBV5-1,ASSLERFEGGTTNEKLF
TRBV10-3,AIQDPLTGEQY
TRBV28,ASRGQAVYEQF
TRBV7-9,ASSLLYEKLF
TRBV7-2,ASTESGVNTGELF
TRBV7-9,ASSTRHPQNIQY
TRBV9,ASSVSSGNHNEQF
TRBV15,ATSTYGAPGVKEQY
TRBV18,ASSPPSYRYEQY
TRBV27,ASSLARRETQY
TRBV6-6,ASSYAGGQATYEQY
TRBV28,ASSLRTGVEQY
TRBV6-5,ASSQDRYEQY
TRBV19,ASISGGTARIAAF
TRBV19,ASSTPFSNTEAF
TRBV25-1,ASSITGTGGADGELF
TRBV4-3,ASSQGAASYNEQF
TRBV7-8,ASSLLGLVKNEQF
TRBV5-1,ASSFGGRDETQY
TRBV11-1,ASHRRGESDTQY
TRBV9,ASSVIPSAGRPGVNEQF
TRBV7-8,ASSLVPGNLINEQF
TRBV11-2,ASSLRGTGGETQY
TRBV28,ASTRQTPNQPQH
TRBV27,ASSRAPGLPETQY